The clone carrying this T cell receptor beta chain was seen many times. No antigen is known for it. V gave up 3 bases and J gave up 6 bases, with 11 bases separating them. Germline CDR1 DFQATT, CDR2 SNEGSKA (reference sequence). The CDR3 loop spans 12 amino acids. 5'RACE employing 10-nucleotide random UMIs yielded the cDNA. Whenever a sequencing run was performed, it yielded over 200 million TCR-beta sequences from 15-18 subjects. TCRdb used MiXCR to reprocess the 5' RACE reads, holding one entry per CDR3 protein. The data contain around 44,000 distinct CDR3 sequences, about 14% of them singletons. The sorted libraries were made from fewer than 1.3 million CD4+ or CD8+ T cells. These data originate in a study of neurological immune-mediated disorders. Overall study results and limits: Falling below healthy controls, multiple sclerosis showed the least TCR clonal expansion, while HTLV-1-associated myelopathy showed the most.

The gene calls are TRBV20-1 and TRBJ1-1; TRBD1 might be the D (6 bases). This clonotype originated in a woman aged 55 to 70 with HTLV-1-associated myelopathy (HAM/TSP). Material for sequencing was CD4+ T cells from blood. CDR3 sequence: CSARLQGSEAFF. CDR3 DNA sequence: TGCAGTGCTAGGTTACAGGGATCTGAAGCTTTCTTT.